A selection of T cell receptor beta chains follows, all from one sample in a study of identical twins. TCRdb reprocessed the 5' RACE reads with MiXCR, giving one entry per CDR3 protein. The profile shows 350,000 or so distinct CDR3 sequences, roughly 10% of them singletons. Sequenced: naive T cells sorted from blood. Every receptor here comes from a woman in her 50s in good health. Both conserved end residues are part of each CDR3. D genes are given only for firm matches. Size values are once, few and many counts, or a class for expanded clones, and some rows have none.

size	V	D	J	length	CDR3	DNA
few	TRBV5-1	TRBD2	TRBJ2-3	16	CASSPLAREATDTQYF	TGCGCCAGCAGCCCGCTCGCGCGGGAGGCCACAGATACGCAGTATTTT
few	TRBV4-1	NA	TRBJ1-1	13	CASSHLGTTEAFF	TGCGCCAGCAGCCACCTAGGGACCACTGAAGCTTTCTTT
few	TRBV24-1	NA	TRBJ2-3	16	CATSGTADRSTDTQYF	TGTGCCACCAGTGGGACAGCAGACAGGAGCACAGATACGCAGTATTTT
few	TRBV15	NA	TRBJ2-2	16	CATSNLWGESTGELFF	TGTGCCACCAGCAACCTGTGGGGGGAGTCCACCGGGGAGCTGTTTTTT
many	TRBV5-1	NA	TRBJ1-1	13	CASSLGAVSEAFF	TGCGCCAGCAGCTTGGGGGCTGTGTCTGAAGCTTTCTTT
NA	TRBV7-7	NA	TRBJ2-7	15	CASSLDRGSVYEQYF	TGTGCTAGCAGCTTAGATCGGGGGTCTGTCTACGAGCAGTACTTC
few	TRBV18	TRBD2	TRBJ2-1	19	CASSTGTGGASGRLNEQFF	TGTGCCAGCTCAACCGGGACAGGAGGAGCTAGCGGGAGGCTCAATGAGCAGTTCTTC
many	TRBV5-1	NA	TRBJ2-3	15	CASSFWEPSTDTQYF	TGCGCCAGCAGCTTCTGGGAGCCAAGCACAGATACGCAGTATTTT
few	TRBV5-1	NA	TRBJ2-1	13	CASSPRERDEQFF	TGCGCCAGCAGCCCCCGGGAAAGGGATGAGCAGTTCTTC
many	TRBV12-3/TRBV12-4	NA	TRBJ2-5	15	CASSLQGLGEETQYF	TGTGCCAGCAGCCTACAGGGTCTTGGTGAAGAGACCCAGTACTTC